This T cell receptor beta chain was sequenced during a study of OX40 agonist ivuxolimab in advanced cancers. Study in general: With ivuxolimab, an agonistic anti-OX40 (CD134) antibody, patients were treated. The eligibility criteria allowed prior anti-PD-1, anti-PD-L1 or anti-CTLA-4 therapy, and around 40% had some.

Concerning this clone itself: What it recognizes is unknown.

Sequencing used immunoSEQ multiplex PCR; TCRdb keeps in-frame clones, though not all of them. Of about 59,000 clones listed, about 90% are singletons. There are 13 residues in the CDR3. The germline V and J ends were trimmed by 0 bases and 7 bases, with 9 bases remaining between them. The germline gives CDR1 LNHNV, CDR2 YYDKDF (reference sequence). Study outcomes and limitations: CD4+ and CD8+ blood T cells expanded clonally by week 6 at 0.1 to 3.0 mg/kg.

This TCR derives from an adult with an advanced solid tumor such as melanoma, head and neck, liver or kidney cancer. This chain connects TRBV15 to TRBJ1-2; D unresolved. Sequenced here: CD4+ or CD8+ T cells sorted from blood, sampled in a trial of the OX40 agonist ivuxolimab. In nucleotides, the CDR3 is TGTGCCACCAGCAGAGACCGGACCGGTGGCTACACCTTC. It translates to CATSRDRTGGYTF.